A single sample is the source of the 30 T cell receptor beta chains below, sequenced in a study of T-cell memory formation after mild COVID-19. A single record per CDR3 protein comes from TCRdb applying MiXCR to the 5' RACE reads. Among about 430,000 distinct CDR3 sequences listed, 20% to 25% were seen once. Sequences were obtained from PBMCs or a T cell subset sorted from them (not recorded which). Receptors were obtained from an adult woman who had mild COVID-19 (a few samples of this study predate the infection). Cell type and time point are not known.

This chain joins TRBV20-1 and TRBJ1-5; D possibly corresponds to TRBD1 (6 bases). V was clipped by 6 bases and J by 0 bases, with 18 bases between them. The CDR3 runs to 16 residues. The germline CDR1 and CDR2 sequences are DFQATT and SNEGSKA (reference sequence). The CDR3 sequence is CSALGATANSNQPQHF. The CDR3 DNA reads TGCAGTGCCCTGGGGGCGACCGCGAATAGCAATCAGCCCCAGCATTTT.

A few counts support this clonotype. CDR3 sequence (DNA): TGCGCCAGCAGCTTGGATACGGGGGGCTCCGGCACAGATACGCAGTATTTT. As protein: CASSLDTGGSGTDTQYF. The rearrangement uses TRBV5-1 and TRBJ2-3; D might be TRBD2 (7 bases). V dropped 0 bases and J dropped 1 base, with 15 bases sitting between them. This CDR3 spans 17 amino acids. Germline V gene lookup returns CDR1 SGHRS and CDR2 YFSETQ.

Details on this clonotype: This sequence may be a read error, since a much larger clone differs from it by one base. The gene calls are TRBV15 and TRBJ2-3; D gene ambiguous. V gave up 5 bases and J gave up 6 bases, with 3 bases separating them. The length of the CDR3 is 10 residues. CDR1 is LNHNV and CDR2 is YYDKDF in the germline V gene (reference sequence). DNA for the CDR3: TGTGCCACCAGCTCCGATACGCAGTATTTT. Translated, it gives CATSSDTQYF.

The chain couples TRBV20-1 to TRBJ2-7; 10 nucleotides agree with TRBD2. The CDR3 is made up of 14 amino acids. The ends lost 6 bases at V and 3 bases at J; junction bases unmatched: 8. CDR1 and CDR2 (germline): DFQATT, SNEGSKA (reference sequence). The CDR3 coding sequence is TGCAGTGCAAACGCCGGGACTAGCGTCTACGAGCAGTACTTC. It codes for CSANAGTSVYEQYF.

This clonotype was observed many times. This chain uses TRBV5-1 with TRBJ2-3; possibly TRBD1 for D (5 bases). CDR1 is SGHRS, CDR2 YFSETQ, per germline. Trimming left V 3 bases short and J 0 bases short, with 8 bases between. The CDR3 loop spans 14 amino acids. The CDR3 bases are TGCGCCAGCAGCTCCGCAGGGAGCACAGATACGCAGTATTTT. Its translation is CASSSAGSTDTQYF. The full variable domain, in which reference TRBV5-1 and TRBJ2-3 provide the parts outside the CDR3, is KAGVTQTPRYLIKTRGQQVTLSCSPISGHRSVSWYQQTPGQGLQFLFEYFSETQRNKGNFPGRFSGRQFSNSRSEMNVSTLELGDSALYLCASSSAGSTDTQYFGPGTRLTVL.

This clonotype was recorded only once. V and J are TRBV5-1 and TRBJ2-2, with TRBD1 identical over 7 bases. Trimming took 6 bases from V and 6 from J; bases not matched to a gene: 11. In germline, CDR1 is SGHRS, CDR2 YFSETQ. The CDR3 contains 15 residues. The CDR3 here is CASKSETGYPGELFF. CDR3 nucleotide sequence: TGCGCCAGCAAGTCCGAGACAGGGTATCCCGGGGAGCTGTTTTTT.

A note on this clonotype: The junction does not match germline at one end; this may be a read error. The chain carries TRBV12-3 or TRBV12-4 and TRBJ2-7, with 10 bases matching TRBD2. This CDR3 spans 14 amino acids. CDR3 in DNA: TGTGCCAGCAGTATAGCGGGGGGTCCACTCGAGCAGTACTTC. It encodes CASSIAGGPLEQYF.

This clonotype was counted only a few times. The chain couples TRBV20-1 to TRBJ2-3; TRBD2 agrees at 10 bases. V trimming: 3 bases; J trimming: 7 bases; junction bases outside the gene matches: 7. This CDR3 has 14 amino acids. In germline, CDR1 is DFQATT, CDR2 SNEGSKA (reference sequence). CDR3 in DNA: TGCAGTGCTAGCGCTAGCGGGGGAGGAAATACGCAGTATTTT. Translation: CSASASGGGNTQYF.

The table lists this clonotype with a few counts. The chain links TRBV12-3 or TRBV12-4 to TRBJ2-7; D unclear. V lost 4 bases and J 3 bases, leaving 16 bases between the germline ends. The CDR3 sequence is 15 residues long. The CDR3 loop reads CASSSLPLGGYEQYF. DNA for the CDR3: TGTGCCAGCAGTTCTCTTCCCCTAGGCGGCTACGAGCAGTACTTC.

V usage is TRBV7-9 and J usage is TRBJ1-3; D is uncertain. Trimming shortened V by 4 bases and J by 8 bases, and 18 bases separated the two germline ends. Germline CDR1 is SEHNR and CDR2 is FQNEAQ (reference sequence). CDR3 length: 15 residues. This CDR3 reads CASSSFELSDDTIYF. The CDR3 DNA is TGTGCCAGCAGCTCTTTCGAACTCTCGGATGACACCATATATTTT. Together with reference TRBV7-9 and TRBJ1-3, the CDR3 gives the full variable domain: DTGVSQNPRHKITKRGQNVTFRCDPISEHNRLYWYRQTLGQGPEFLTYFQNEAQLEKSRLLSDRFSAERPKGSFSTLEIQRTEQGDSAMYLCASSSFELSDDTIYFGEGSWLTVV.

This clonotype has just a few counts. CDR3 bases: TGTGCCAGCAGCTACGACAGGGGTAGCGCCTATAATTCACCCCTCCACTTT. It is translated as CASSYDRGSAYNSPLHF. The chain recombines TRBV5-6 with TRBJ1-6, with 8 positions matching TRBD1. Germline V gene sequence: CDR1 SGHDT, CDR2 YYEEEE. The CDR3 totals 17 residues. J gave up 2 bases and V 3 bases, and 7 bases lay outside the gene matches.

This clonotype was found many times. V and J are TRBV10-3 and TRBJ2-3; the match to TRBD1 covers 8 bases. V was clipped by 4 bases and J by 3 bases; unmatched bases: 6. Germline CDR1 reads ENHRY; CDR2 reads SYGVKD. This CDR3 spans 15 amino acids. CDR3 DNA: TGTGCCATCAGTGCCGGACAGGGAGATACAGATACGCAGTATTTT. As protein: CAISAGQGDTDTQYF.

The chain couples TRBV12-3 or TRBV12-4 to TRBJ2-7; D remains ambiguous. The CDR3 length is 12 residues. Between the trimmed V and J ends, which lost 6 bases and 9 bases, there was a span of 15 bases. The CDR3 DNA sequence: TGTGCCAGCAGCTACGGGCCACTTCGGCAGTACTTC. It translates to CASSYGPLRQYF.

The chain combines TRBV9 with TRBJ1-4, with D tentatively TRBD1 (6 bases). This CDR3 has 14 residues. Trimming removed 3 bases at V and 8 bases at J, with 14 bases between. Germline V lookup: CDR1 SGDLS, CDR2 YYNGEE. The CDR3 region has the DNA TGTGCCAGCAGCGATCGGGGGCAGGGGGAAAAACTGTTTTTT. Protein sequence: CASSDRGQGEKLFF.

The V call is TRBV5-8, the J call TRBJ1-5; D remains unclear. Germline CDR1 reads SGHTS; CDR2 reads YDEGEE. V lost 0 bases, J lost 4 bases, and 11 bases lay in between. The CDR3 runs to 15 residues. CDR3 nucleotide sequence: TGTGCCAGCAGCTTGGTTCAAACCGAAAATCAGCCCCAGCATTTT. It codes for CASSLVQTENQPQHF.

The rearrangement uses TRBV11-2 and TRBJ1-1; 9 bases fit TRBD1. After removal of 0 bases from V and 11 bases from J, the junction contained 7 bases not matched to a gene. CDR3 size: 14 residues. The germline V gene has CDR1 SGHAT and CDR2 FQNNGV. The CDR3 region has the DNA TGTGCCAGCAGCTTAGATGGTGGGACAGGGTTGGCTTTCTTT. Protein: CASSLDGGTGLAFF.

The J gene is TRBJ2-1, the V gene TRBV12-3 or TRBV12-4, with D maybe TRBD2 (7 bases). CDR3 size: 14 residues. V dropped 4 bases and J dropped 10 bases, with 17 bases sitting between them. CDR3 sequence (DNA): TGTGCCAGCAGTTCCTACCGGGGGGCTGGAGAGCAGTTCTTC. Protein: CASSSYRGAGEQFF.

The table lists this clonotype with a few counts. Written as DNA, the CDR3 is TGTGCCAGCAGCCGCACTACGGCAGATACGCAGTATTTT. This encodes CASSRTTADTQYF. The rearrangement joins TRBV6-6 to TRBJ2-3; unclear D gene. The germline gives CDR1 MNHNY, CDR2 SVGAGI (reference sequence). CDR3 size: 13 residues. Between the trimmed V and J ends, which lost 6 bases and 4 bases, there was a span of 11 bases.

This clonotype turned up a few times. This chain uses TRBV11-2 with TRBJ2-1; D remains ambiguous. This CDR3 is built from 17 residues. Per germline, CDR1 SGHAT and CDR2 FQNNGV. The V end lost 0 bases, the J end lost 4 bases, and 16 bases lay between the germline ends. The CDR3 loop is CASSLDLARRAYNEQFF. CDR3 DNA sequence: TGTGCCAGCAGCTTAGATTTGGCCCGGCGCGCTTACAATGAGCAGTTCTTC.

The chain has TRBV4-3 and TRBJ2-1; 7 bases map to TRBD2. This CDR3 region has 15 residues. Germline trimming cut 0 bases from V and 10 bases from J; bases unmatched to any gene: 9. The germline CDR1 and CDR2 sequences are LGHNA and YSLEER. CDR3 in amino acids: CASSQDAGETDEQFF. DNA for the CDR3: TGCGCCAGCAGCCAAGATGCGGGAGAGACGGACGAGCAGTTCTTC.

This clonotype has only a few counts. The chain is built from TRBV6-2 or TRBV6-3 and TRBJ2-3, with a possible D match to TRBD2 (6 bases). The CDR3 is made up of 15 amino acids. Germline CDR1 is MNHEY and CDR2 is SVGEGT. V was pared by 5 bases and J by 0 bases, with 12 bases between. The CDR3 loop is CASSDTGTSTDTQYF. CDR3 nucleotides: TGTGCCAGCAGTGATACCGGGACTAGCACAGATACGCAGTATTTT.

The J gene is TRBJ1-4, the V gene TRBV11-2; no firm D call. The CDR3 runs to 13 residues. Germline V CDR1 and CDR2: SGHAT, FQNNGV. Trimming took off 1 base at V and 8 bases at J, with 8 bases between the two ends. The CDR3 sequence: CASSLGHGEKLFF. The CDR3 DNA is TGTGCCAGCAGCTTAGGACATGGGGAAAAACTGTTTTTT.

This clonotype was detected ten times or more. This CDR3 reads CASSLATGGNEQFF. CDR3 DNA: TGTGCCAGCAGCTTAGCGACAGGGGGGAATGAGCAGTTCTTC. The chain recombines TRBV7-6 with TRBJ2-1; the match to TRBD1 covers 9 bases. The CDR3 has 14 residues. Looked up from germline, CDR1 is SGHVS and CDR2 is FNYEAQ. Trimming cost V 0 bases and J 7 bases; bases outside gene matches: 1.

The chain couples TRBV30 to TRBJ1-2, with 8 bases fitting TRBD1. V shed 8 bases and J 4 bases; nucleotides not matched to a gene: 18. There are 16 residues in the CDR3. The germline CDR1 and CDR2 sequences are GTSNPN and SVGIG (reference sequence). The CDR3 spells CARDGQGLRGGYGYTF. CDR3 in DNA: TGTGCCCGAGATGGACAGGGCCTAAGAGGTGGCTATGGCTACACCTTC.

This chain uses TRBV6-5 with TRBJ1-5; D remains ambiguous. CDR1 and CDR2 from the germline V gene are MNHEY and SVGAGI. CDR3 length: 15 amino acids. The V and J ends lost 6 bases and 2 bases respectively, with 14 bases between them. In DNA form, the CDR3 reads TGTGCCAGCAGACCGATTTGGGTAGGCAATCAGCCCCAGCATTTT. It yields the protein CASRPIWVGNQPQHF.

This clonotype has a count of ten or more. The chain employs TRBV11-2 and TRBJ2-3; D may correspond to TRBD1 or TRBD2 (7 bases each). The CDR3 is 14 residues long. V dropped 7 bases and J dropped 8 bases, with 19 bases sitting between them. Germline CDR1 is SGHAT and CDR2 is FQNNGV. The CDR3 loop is CASIQRGQGGTQYF. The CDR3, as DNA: TGTGCCAGCATACAGCGGGGCCAGGGGGGTACGCAGTATTTT.

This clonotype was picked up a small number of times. The chain's CDR3 is CASSYALTTMNTEAFF. The CDR3 DNA reads TGTGCCAGCAGTTACGCGCTTACCACCATGAACACTGAAGCTTTCTTT. The J gene is TRBJ1-1, the V gene TRBV6-2 or TRBV6-3, with D unclear. Germline-derived CDR1 and CDR2 are MNHEY and SVGEGT. The CDR3 extends over 16 amino acids. V was pared by 2 bases and J by 0 bases, with 13 bases between.

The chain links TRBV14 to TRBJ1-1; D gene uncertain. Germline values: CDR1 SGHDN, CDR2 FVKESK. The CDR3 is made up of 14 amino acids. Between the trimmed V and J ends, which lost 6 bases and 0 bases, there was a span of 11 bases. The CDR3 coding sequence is TGTGCCAGCAGTTACGACATATTGAACACTGAAGCTTTCTTT. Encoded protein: CASSYDILNTEAFF.

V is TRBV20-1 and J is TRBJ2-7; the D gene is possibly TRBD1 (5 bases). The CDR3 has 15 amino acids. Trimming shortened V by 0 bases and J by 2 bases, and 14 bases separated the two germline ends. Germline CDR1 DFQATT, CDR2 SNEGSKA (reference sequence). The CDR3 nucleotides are TGCAGTGCTAGAGATCGGCGGCAGGGTACCTACGAGCAGTACTTC. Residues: CSARDRRQGTYEQYF.

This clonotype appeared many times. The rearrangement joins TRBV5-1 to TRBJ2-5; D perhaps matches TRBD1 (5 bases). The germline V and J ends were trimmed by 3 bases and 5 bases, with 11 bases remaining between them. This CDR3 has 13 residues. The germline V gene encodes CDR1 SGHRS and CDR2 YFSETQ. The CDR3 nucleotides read TGCGCCAGCAGCTCAGGGTATGTGGAGACCCAGTACTTC. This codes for CASSSGYVETQYF.